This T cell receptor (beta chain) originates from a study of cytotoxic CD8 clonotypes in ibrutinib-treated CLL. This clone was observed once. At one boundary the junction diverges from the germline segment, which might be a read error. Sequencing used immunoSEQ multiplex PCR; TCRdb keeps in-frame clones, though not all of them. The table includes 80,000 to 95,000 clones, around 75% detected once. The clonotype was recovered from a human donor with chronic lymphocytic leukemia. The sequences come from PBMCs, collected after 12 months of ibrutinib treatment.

This CDR3 is CASSWGTTLTDTQYF. In DNA form, the CDR3 reads TGTGCCAGCAGCTGGGGAACGACCCTCACAGATACGCAGTATTTT. V usage is TRBV5-1 and J usage is TRBJ2-3, with unresolved D. CDR1 and CDR2 (germline): SGHRS, YFSETQ. The CDR3 runs 15 residues.